These 22 T cell receptor beta chains came from one sample sequenced in a study of identifying expanded T cells in peripheral blood. Libraries were prepared by immunoSEQ multiplex PCR; TCRdb keeps only in-frame clonotypes and omits some of them. The top ten clones hold 6.5% to 9% of a sample with around 99,000 clones, 88% of them seen once. The sample comprised blood. These receptors were obtained from a person aged 18 to 70 in good health.

V gene TRBV7-9 combines with J gene TRBJ2-7; 11 bases fit TRBD2. This CDR3 has 15 residues. Looked up from germline, CDR1 is SEHNR and CDR2 is FQNEAQ (reference sequence). V lost 5 bases and J lost 5; bases outside the gene matches: 8. This CDR3 reads CASSRTSGGTHEQYF. The CDR3 DNA is TGTGCCAGCAGCCGTACTAGCGGGGGTACCCACGAGCAGTACTTC.

This chain connects TRBV5-1 to TRBJ1-1; D possibly corresponds to TRBD1 (6 bases). Deletions cut 0 bases from V and 3 bases from J, with 9 bases between. The CDR3 totals 14 residues. CDR1 and CDR2 (germline): SGHRS, YFSETQ. For the CDR3, the DNA is TGCGCCAGCAGCTTGGCCGCAGGGGACACTGAAGCTTTCTTT. It specifies CASSLAAGDTEAFF. The full variable domain, its missing parts supplied by reference TRBV5-1 and TRBJ1-1, is KAGVTQTPRYLIKTRGQQVTLSCSPISGHRSVSWYQQTPGQGLQFLFEYFSETQRNKGNFPGRFSGRQFSNSRSEMNVSTLELGDSALYLCASSLAAGDTEAFFGQGTRLTVV.

This clone was counted a few times. The chain carries TRBV5-1 and TRBJ1-3; a weak D match, TRBD1 (5 bases). In germline, CDR1 is SGHRS, CDR2 YFSETQ. V lost 5 bases and J 1 base, leaving 10 bases between the germline ends. CDR3 size: 14 residues. CDR3 sequence (DNA): TGCGCCAGCAGTCGGGACCTTTCTGGAAACACCATATATTTT. Translation: CASSRDLSGNTIYF. Together with reference TRBV5-1 and TRBJ1-3, the CDR3 gives the full variable domain: KAGVTQTPRYLIKTRGQQVTLSCSPISGHRSVSWYQQTPGQGLQFLFEYFSETQRNKGNFPGRFSGRQFSNSRSEMNVSTLELGDSALYLCASSRDLSGNTIYFGEGSWLTVV.

The chain couples TRBV19 to TRBJ2-3, with 9 bases fitting TRBD2. The CDR3 loop spans 17 amino acids. CDR1 is LNHDA, CDR2 SQIVND, per germline (reference sequence). The J segment lost 2 bases and the V segment lost 0 bases, leaving 6 bases of the junction unmatched. In nucleotides, the CDR3 is TGTGCCAGTAGTATAGATGCGCTAGCGGGGTTCACAGATACGCAGTATTTT. It encodes CASSIDALAGFTDTQYF.

V usage is TRBV18 and J usage is TRBJ2-2; D gene unclear. V was cut by 1 base and J by 6 bases, with 12 bases left in between. The length of the CDR3 is 15 residues. The germline V gene has CDR1 KGHSH and CDR2 LQKENI. CDR3 nucleotides: TGTGCCAGCTCACCACTACCGACGCCAGCCGGGGAGCTGTTTTTT. Its translation is CASSPLPTPAGELFF.

The chain combines TRBV10-1 with TRBJ2-3; tentative D call: TRBD2 (6 bases). V lost 1 base and J lost 3, with 8 bases in between. Germline CDR1 WNHNN, CDR2 SYGVQD (reference sequence). The CDR3 totals 14 residues. The CDR3 protein is CASSELAGTDTQYF. DNA for the CDR3: TGCGCCAGCAGTGAGTTGGCGGGGACAGATACGCAGTATTTT.

The chain links TRBV28 to TRBJ2-1; 7 bases map to TRBD2. V was pared by 7 bases and J by 5 bases, with 8 bases of the junction left unmatched. Germline V lookup: CDR1 MDHEN, CDR2 SYDVKM. The CDR3 sequence is 14 residues long. The CDR3, as DNA: TGTGCCAGCAACGTGGGAGGGCGTAACAATGAGCAGTTCTTC. Translating gives CASNVGGRNNEQFF.

The chain couples TRBV7-2 to TRBJ2-3; D perhaps matches TRBD1 (6 bases). The CDR3 sequence is 15 residues long. Germline values: CDR1 SGHTA, CDR2 FQGNSA. Trimming shortened V by 5 bases and J by 1 base, and 13 bases separated the two germline ends. The CDR3 sequence is CASSLQGGRTDTQYF. In nucleotides, the CDR3 is TGTGCCAGCAGCCTACAGGGTGGGCGCACAGATACGCAGTATTTT.

The chain combines TRBV7-6 with TRBJ2-5, with no clear D. V dropped 2 bases and J dropped 2 bases, with 12 bases sitting between them. Germline CDR1 is SGHVS and CDR2 is FNYEAQ. The CDR3 runs 15 residues. CDR3: CASSLSFGSQETQYF. CDR3 coding DNA: TGTGCCAGCAGCTTAAGTTTCGGATCACAAGAGACCCAGTACTTC. Full variable domain (outside the CDR3, taken from reference TRBV7-6 and TRBJ2-5): GAGVSQSPRYKVTKRGQDVALRCDPISGHVSLYWYRQALGQGPEFLTYFNYEAQQDKSGLPNDRFSAERPEGSISTLTIQRTEQRDSAMYRCASSLSFGSQETQYFGPGTRLLVL.

The rearrangement uses TRBV30 and TRBJ2-5, with D unresolved. The CDR3 has 13 amino acids. Germline V gene lookup returns CDR1 GTSNPN and CDR2 SVGIG (reference sequence). V lost 8 bases, J lost 0 bases, and 13 bases lay in between. The CDR3 is CALTPADQETQYF. As DNA, the CDR3 is TGTGCCCTAACCCCGGCGGACCAAGAGACCCAGTACTTC. Full variable domain (rest looked up from reference TRBV30 and TRBJ2-5): SQTIHQWPATLVQPVGSPLSLECTVEGTSNPNLYWYRQAAGRGLQLLFYSVGIGQISSEVPQNLSASRPQDRQFILSSKKLLLSDSGFYLCALTPADQETQYFGPGTRLLVL.

The chain joins TRBV10-3 to TRBJ2-3, with 7 bases matching TRBD2. Germline V gene lookup returns CDR1 ENHRY and CDR2 SYGVKD. This CDR3 has 16 amino acids. V lost 6 bases to trimming and J lost 4 bases; unmatched junction nucleotides: 13. CDR3 bases: TGTGCCATCAGGGGGCTTGCGGGAGATCTAGCAGATACGCAGTATTTT. This gives the protein CAIRGLAGDLADTQYF.

The chain couples TRBV5-1 to TRBJ1-1; TRBD1 is a possible D gene (6 bases). Trimming stripped 2 bases from V and 1 base from J, with 15 bases between. From germline, CDR1 is SGHRS and CDR2 YFSETQ. The CDR3 runs to 16 residues. The CDR3 bases are TGCGCCAGCAGCTTCTCGGGACACCTATCGAACACTGAAGCTTTCTTT. Amino acid sequence: CASSFSGHLSNTEAFF.

V and J are TRBV6-5 and TRBJ2-6; D may correspond to TRBD1 or TRBD2 (5 bases each). The CDR3 consists of 14 residues. The V gene lost 8 bases and the J gene lost 0 bases, with 8 bases spanning the gap. The V gene's germline CDR1 is MNHEY and CDR2 SVGAGI. The CDR3: CASGGTSGANVLTF. The CDR3 DNA is TGTGCCAGCGGGGGAACCTCTGGGGCCAACGTCCTGACTTTC.

The chain carries TRBV10-2 and TRBJ2-7, with D perhaps being TRBD1 or TRBD2 (5 bases each). This CDR3 has 15 amino acids. Germline V gene lookup returns CDR1 WSHSY and CDR2 SAAADI. V was clipped by 6 bases and J by 2 bases, with 17 bases between them. The CDR3, as DNA: TGCGCCAGCAGCGACAGACAGCGGCTGGCCTACGAGCAGTACTTC. As protein: CASSDRQRLAYEQYF.

J is TRBJ1-6 and V is TRBV4-1, with D unresolved. The CDR3 is 17 residues long. The germline gives CDR1 MGHRA, CDR2 YSYEKL. V was shortened by 0 bases and J by 0 bases, with 9 bases between the two germline ends. The CDR3 region is CASSQDYTSSYNSPLHF. CDR3 coding DNA: TGCGCCAGCAGCCAAGATTACACGAGCTCCTATAATTCACCCCTCCACTTT.

In this sample, this clone turned up a few times. This rearrangement joins TRBV7-3 to TRBJ2-7; 11 bases are shared with TRBD1. The V segment lost 5 bases and the J segment 6 bases; nucleotides outside the gene matches: 6. This CDR3 is built from 14 residues. CDR1 and CDR2 from the germline V gene are SGHTA and FQGTGA. CDR3 residues: CASSGTGGKAEQYF. The CDR3, as DNA: TGTGCCAGCAGCGGGACAGGGGGAAAGGCCGAGCAGTACTTC.

This clone was recorded only once. The chain couples TRBV30 to TRBJ2-7; weak D call: TRBD2 (5 bases). Germline V gives CDR1 GTSNPN, CDR2 SVGIG (reference sequence). V was trimmed by 2 bases and J by 4 bases, leaving 12 bases between them. This CDR3 is built from 13 residues. The CDR3 DNA follows: TGTGCCTGGAGTCCCCGGACTCGATACGAGCAGTACTTC. As protein: CAWSPRTRYEQYF.

This chain joins TRBV4-2 and TRBJ1-4; possible D gene TRBD1, 5 bases. There are 15 residues in the CDR3. CDR1 and CDR2 (germline): LGHNA, YNFKEQ. Trimming cost V 0 bases and J 3 bases, with 8 bases left between them. The CDR3: CASSQEAGPNEKLFF. The CDR3 DNA follows: TGTGCCAGCAGCCAAGAGGCAGGGCCTAATGAAAAACTGTTTTTT.

Here the CDR3 reads CASSLASGVETQYF. CDR3 coding DNA: TGTGCCAGCAGCTTAGCTTCGGGGGTAGAGACCCAGTACTTC. The V and J genes are TRBV7-9 and TRBJ2-5; TRBD2 might be the D (6 bases). This CDR3 has 14 residues. The V end lost 0 bases, the J end lost 4 bases, and 9 bases lay between the germline ends. CDR1 and CDR2 from the germline V gene are SEHNR and FQNEAQ (reference sequence).

This chain joins TRBV5-4 and TRBJ1-1, with D maybe TRBD1 (6 bases). The V end lost 4 bases, the J end lost 0 bases, and 16 bases lay between the germline ends. The germline V gene has CDR1 SGHNT and CDR2 YYREEE (reference sequence). CDR3 size: 16 residues. The CDR3 DNA follows: TGTGCCAGCAGCCCGCTCTTCGGACAGTTGAACACTGAAGCTTTCTTT. This codes for CASSPLFGQLNTEAFF.

CDR3 sequence reads: CASSSLGGEAGELFF. The CDR3 bases are TGTGCCAGCAGTTCGCTCGGGGGCGAGGCCGGGGAGCTGTTTTTT. This chain uses TRBV27 with TRBJ2-2; the D gene could be TRBD1 or TRBD2 (6 bases each). In germline, CDR1 is MNHEY, CDR2 SMNVEV (reference sequence). This CDR3 has 15 residues. V was clipped by 4 bases and J by 6 bases, with 15 bases between them.

CDR3 sequence: CASSYQGANQPQHF. CDR3 sequence (DNA): TGTGCCAGCAGTTACCAGGGGGCGAATCAGCCCCAGCATTTT. V usage is TRBV6-5 and J usage is TRBJ1-5; 8 bases align to TRBD1. Germline V CDR1 and CDR2: MNHEY, SVGAGI. V gave up 2 bases and J gave up 4 bases; unmatched junction bases: 1. CDR3 length: 14 amino acids.